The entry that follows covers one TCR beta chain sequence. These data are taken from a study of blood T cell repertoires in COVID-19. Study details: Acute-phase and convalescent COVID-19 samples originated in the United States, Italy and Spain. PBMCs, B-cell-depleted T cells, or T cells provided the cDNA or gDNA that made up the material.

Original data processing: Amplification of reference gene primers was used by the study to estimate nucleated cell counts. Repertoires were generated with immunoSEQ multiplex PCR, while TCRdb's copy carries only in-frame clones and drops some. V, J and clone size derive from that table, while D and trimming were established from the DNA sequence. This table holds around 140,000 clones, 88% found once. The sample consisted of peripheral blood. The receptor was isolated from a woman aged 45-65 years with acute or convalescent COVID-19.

In DNA form, the CDR3 reads TGCAGCGTTGGAAGACAGCACAATCAGCCCCAGCATTTT. It translates to CSVGRQHNQPQHF. The chain employs TRBV29-1 and TRBJ1-5; TRBD1 is a possible D gene (5 bases). Per the germline V gene, CDR1 is SQVTM and CDR2 is ANQGSEA. This CDR3 comprises 13 residues. V lost 4 bases to trimming and J lost 3 bases, with 10 bases between them. Full variable domain (missing parts from reference TRBV29-1 and TRBJ1-5): SAVISQKPSRDICQRGTSLTIQCQVDSQVTMMFWYRQQPGQSLTLIATANQGSEATYESGFVIDKFPISRPNLTFSTLTVSNMSPEDSSIYLCSVGRQHNQPQHFGDGTRLSIL.